This entry concerns a single TCR beta chain. This record comes from a study of technical replicates of blood from a few donors. The length of the CDR3 is 14 residues. Germline V gene sequence: CDR1 SNHLY, CDR2 FYNNEI. Trimming shortened V by 4 bases and J by 8 bases, and 15 bases separated the two germline ends. Assay: immunoSEQ multiplex PCR; the TCRdb copy retains only in-frame clones and omits some. The table includes more than 80,000 clones, around 96% detected once. This receptor was obtained from a human donor in good health. The V call is TRBV2, the J call TRBJ1-5; no reliable D call. Source material: T cells isolated from PBMCs. Written as DNA, the CDR3 is TGTGCCAGCAGTGTTGAGGCCGCGGGTGAGCCCCAGCATTTT. This sequence encodes CASSVEAAGEPQHF.